The 29 T cell receptor beta chains in this list originate from one sample, sequenced in a study of control samples from healthy donors and cancer patients. Sequenced by immunoSEQ multiplex PCR; TCRdb stores in-frame clones only, minus some. The table shows 30,000 to 40,000 clones, with 83% occurring only once. The sample consisted of PBMCs. These receptors originate from a woman in her sixties with lung cancer.

This clone was observed a few times. The rearrangement links TRBV11-2 to TRBJ2-2; D ambiguous. From germline, CDR1 is SGHAT and CDR2 FQNNGV. The CDR3 extends over 15 amino acids. With 2 bases removed from V and 4 bases from J, the gap between germline ends came to 11 bases. CDR3 in DNA: TGTGCCAGCAGCTTAAATCTTCTCGGCACCGGGGAGCTGTTTTTT. This codes for CASSLNLLGTGELFF.

This chain joins TRBV9 and TRBJ1-2, with a weak D call TRBD1 (5 bases). The ends were cut back, 2 bases at V and 3 bases at J, with 14 bases in the middle. The CDR3 contains 15 residues. Germline V gene lookup returns CDR1 SGDLS and CDR2 YYNGEE. The CDR3 nucleotides are TGTGCCAGCAGCGTTGGGGGTGATGTCTACTATGGCTACACCTTC. Amino acids: CASSVGGDVYYGYTF.

The chain has TRBV20-1 and TRBJ2-3, with TRBD1 matching over 9 bases. Germline values: CDR1 DFQATT, CDR2 SNEGSKA (reference sequence). The CDR3 contains 16 residues. J was trimmed by 0 bases and V by 3 bases; bases with no gene match: 7. The CDR3 coding sequence is TGCAGTGCTAGTAACAGGGGGCTTTCTAGCACAGATACGCAGTATTTT. It translates to CSASNRGLSSTDTQYF.

This chain joins TRBV13 and TRBJ1-1; D not resolved. The V end was cut by 5 bases, the J end by 2 bases, with 12 bases between. This CDR3 has 14 amino acids. Germline V gives CDR1 PRHDT, CDR2 FYEKMQ (reference sequence). This CDR3 is CASSRGRPNTEAFF. CDR3 in DNA: TGTGCCAGCAGCCGAGGTAGGCCCAACACTGAAGCTTTCTTT.

This clone came up a few times. J is TRBJ2-5 and V is TRBV7-8; D possibly matches TRBD1 or TRBD2 (6 bases each). CDR3 length: 15 amino acids. Trimming stripped 5 bases from V and 5 bases from J, with 18 bases between. CDR1 SGHVS and CDR2 FQNEAQ come from the germline V gene. The CDR3 bases are TGTGCCAGCAGCCCAGGGGACTCGGGGGCCGAGACCCAGTACTTC. Amino acids: CASSPGDSGAETQYF.

The chain employs TRBV3-1 (or the pseudogene TRBV3-2) and TRBJ2-1; 10 positions match TRBD2. The length of the CDR3 is 15 residues. The germline gives CDR1 LGHDT, CDR2 YNNKEL (reference sequence). J gave up 6 bases and V 3 bases, and 5 bases lay outside the gene matches. CDR3 DNA sequence: TGTGCCAGCAGCCACGCAGCGGGGGGGCCCAATGAGCAGTTCTTC. As protein: CASSHAAGGPNEQFF.

This clone was found once. The chain recombines TRBV4-1 with TRBJ1-1, with D maybe TRBD1 (5 bases). The CDR3 is 14 residues long. In germline, CDR1 is MGHRA, CDR2 YSYEKL. Deletions cut 1 base from V and 1 base from J, with 7 bases between. This CDR3 is CASSQGQWNTEAFF. The CDR3 region has the DNA TGCGCCAGCAGCCAAGGACAGTGGAACACTGAAGCTTTCTTT.

This chain links TRBV5-5 with TRBJ2-5, with no clear D. Trimming shortened V by 0 bases and J by 7 bases, and 13 bases separated the two germline ends. CDR3 length equals 14 residues. Germline-derived CDR1 and CDR2 are SGHKS and YYEKEE (reference sequence). The CDR3 here is CASSLGQAWGTQYF. The CDR3 DNA reads TGTGCCAGCAGCTTGGGGCAGGCCTGGGGGACCCAGTACTTC.

The rearrangement links TRBV27 to TRBJ1-2, with a weak D call TRBD1 (6 bases). The CDR3 loop spans 14 amino acids. Germline CDR1 and CDR2: MNHEY and SMNVEV (reference sequence). V was cut by 7 bases and J by 0 bases, with 12 bases left in between. CDR3 residues: CASKQQGTNYGYTF. The CDR3 coding sequence is TGTGCCAGCAAGCAACAGGGTACTAACTATGGCTACACCTTC.

The CDR3: CASRTRETNEKLFF. The CDR3 DNA is TGTGCCAGCAGGACCAGGGAAACTAATGAAAAACTGTTTTTT. This chain links TRBV7-2 with TRBJ1-4, with D maybe TRBD1 (5 bases). V lost 6 bases, J lost 1 base, and 9 bases lay in between. CDR3 length equals 14 residues. In germline, CDR1 is SGHTA, CDR2 FQGNSA.

This clone was picked up a small number of times. This chain connects TRBV7-9 to TRBJ2-5; tentative D call: TRBD1 (6 bases). The CDR3 has 15 residues. Trimming took 5 bases from V and 3 from J, leaving 16 bases between them. From germline, CDR1 is SEHNR and CDR2 FQNEAQ (reference sequence). The CDR3 loop is CASSPGGGREETQYF. The DNA of the CDR3 is TGTGCCAGCAGCCCGGGTGGGGGCAGGGAAGAGACCCAGTACTTC. Combining the CDR3 with reference TRBV7-9 and TRBJ2-5 gives the whole variable domain DTGVSQNPRHKITKRGQNVTFRCDPISEHNRLYWYRQTLGQGPEFLTYFQNEAQLEKSRLLSDRFSAERPKGSFSTLEIQRTEQGDSAMYLCASSPGGGREETQYFGPGTRLLVL.

This clone was counted once. The rearrangement uses TRBV18 and TRBJ1-2; a weak D match, TRBD1 (5 bases). Germline CDR1 is KGHSH and CDR2 is LQKENI. This CDR3 spans 14 amino acids. The germline V and J ends were trimmed by 0 bases and 8 bases, with 13 bases remaining between them. The CDR3 reads CASSPPEGSVGYTF. The CDR3, as DNA: TGTGCCAGCTCACCACCAGAGGGGTCGGTAGGCTACACCTTC.

V and J are TRBV7-9 and TRBJ2-1; TRBD2 aligns across 16 bases. The junction had 7 bases not matched to a gene; V was cut back by 4 bases and J by 10 bases. Germline CDR1 reads SEHNR; CDR2 reads FQNEAQ (reference sequence). This CDR3 has 16 residues. The CDR3 bases are TGTGCCAGCAGCTCCGGGACTAGCGGGGGGGCCGGGGAGCAGTTCTTC. Amino acids: CASSSGTSGGAGEQFF.

This clone was found a few times. The rearrangement links TRBV11-2 to TRBJ1-4; TRBD1 matches 10 bases. V shed 1 base and J 7 bases; nucleotides not matched to a gene: 3. CDR3 length: 15 residues. Germline loops: CDR1 SGHAT, CDR2 FQNNGV. CDR3 region: CASSLGQGAGEKLFF. For the CDR3, the DNA is TGTGCCAGCAGCTTAGGACAGGGGGCAGGTGAAAAACTGTTTTTT.

V usage is TRBV6-5 and J usage is TRBJ1-3; unclear D gene. Trimming removed 0 bases from V and 0 bases from J, with 6 bases in between. Germline V CDR1 and CDR2: MNHEY, SVGAGI. This CDR3 contains 15 residues. In nucleotides, the CDR3 is TGTGCCAGCAGTTACTCCTCGGGCTCTGGAAACACCATATATTTT. Residues: CASSYSSGSGNTIYF.

This clone has just one count. The chain has TRBV4-3 and TRBJ2-3, with 8 bases identical to TRBD2. V lost 0 bases to trimming and J lost 2 bases; unmatched junction nucleotides: 7. Germline CDR1 is LGHNA and CDR2 is YSLEER. This CDR3 has 17 amino acids. The CDR3 reads CASSQDTPAGVTDTQYF. CDR3 in DNA: TGCGCCAGCAGCCAAGATACCCCAGCGGGAGTCACAGATACGCAGTATTTT.

The chain combines TRBV6-5 with TRBJ2-7; D gene ambiguous. Germline CDR1 and CDR2: MNHEY and SVGAGI. CDR3 size: 15 residues. V shed 4 bases and J shed 6 bases, with 19 bases lying between them. The CDR3 loop is CASSLDGDEAGEQYF. For the CDR3, the DNA is TGTGCCAGCAGTTTGGATGGGGATGAGGCTGGCGAGCAGTACTTC.

The rearrangement links TRBV5-1 to TRBJ1-1; 8 bases agree with TRBD1. The germline V gene encodes CDR1 SGHRS and CDR2 YFSETQ. The CDR3 contains 14 residues. V dropped 4 bases and J dropped 4; count of bases not matched to a gene: 6. CDR3 sequence (DNA): TGCGCCAGCAGCCCAGGGGGCTTGGGCACTGAAGCTTTCTTT. Residues: CASSPGGLGTEAFF.

The chain employs TRBV4-1 and TRBJ2-1; no clear D gene. Germline V gives CDR1 MGHRA, CDR2 YSYEKL. This CDR3 is 15 amino acids long. V lost 3 bases and J lost 4, with 13 bases in between. The CDR3 DNA sequence: TGCGCCAGCAGCCACCCTGGGAATTATTACAATGAGCAGTTCTTC. Its translation: CASSHPGNYYNEQFF.

The chain is built from TRBV5-1 and TRBJ2-1; D not resolved. The CDR3 is made up of 15 amino acids. In germline, CDR1 is SGHRS, CDR2 YFSETQ. The V end was cut by 0 bases, the J end by 4 bases, with 11 bases between. In nucleotides, the CDR3 is TGCGCCAGCAGCTTGGGGTCTCAGTCTTACAATGAGCAGTTCTTC. Translation: CASSLGSQSYNEQFF. Full variable domain (remainder filled in from reference TRBV5-1 and TRBJ2-1): KAGVTQTPRYLIKTRGQQVTLSCSPISGHRSVSWYQQTPGQGLQFLFEYFSETQRNKGNFPGRFSGRQFSNSRSEMNVSTLELGDSALYLCASSLGSQSYNEQFFGPGTRLTVL.

This sequence joins TRBV6-6 and TRBJ2-1; 8 bases are a match to TRBD2. Trimming took 6 bases from V and 5 from J; bases not matched to a gene: 12. CDR1 MNHNY and CDR2 SVGAGI come from the germline V gene (reference sequence). This CDR3 has 16 amino acids. Here the CDR3 DNA reads TGTGCCAGCAGCCTATCCCTCCTAGCGGGCAACAATGAGCAGTTCTTC. Its translation: CASSLSLLAGNNEQFF.

The chain recombines TRBV27 with TRBJ2-7, with D perhaps TRBD1 (6 bases). Germline lookup yields CDR1 MNHEY and CDR2 SMNVEV (reference sequence). The V gene lost 9 bases and the J gene lost 4 bases, with 19 bases spanning the gap. This CDR3 region has 14 residues. Written as DNA, the CDR3 is TGTGCCAGGCCCCCAGGGGAAAAGCGTTACGAGCAGTACTTC. Its translation: CARPPGEKRYEQYF.

The rearrangement links TRBV6-2 or TRBV6-3 to TRBJ1-5; D gene uncertain. The V end lost 3 bases, the J end lost 2 bases, and 17 bases lay between the germline ends. The germline V gene encodes CDR1 MNHEY and CDR2 SVGEGT. This CDR3 spans 17 amino acids. In DNA form, the CDR3 reads TGTGCCAGCAGTTATTCCCGACTTAAGGGAGGCAATCAGCCCCAGCATTTT. This codes for CASSYSRLKGGNQPQHF.

J is TRBJ1-5 and V is TRBV7-9; 7 positions agree with TRBD1. The length of the CDR3 is 16 residues. Germline CDR1 is SEHNR and CDR2 is FQNEAQ (reference sequence). J gave up 0 bases and V 5 bases, and 7 bases lay outside the gene matches. The CDR3 bases are TGTGCCAGCAGCGATCGACAGGGATATAGCAATCAGCCCCAGCATTTT. Encoded protein: CASSDRQGYSNQPQHF.

V and J are TRBV3-1 (or the pseudogene TRBV3-2) and TRBJ1-1; 8 positions match TRBD1. CDR1 and CDR2 from the germline V gene are LGHDT and YNNKEL (reference sequence). The CDR3 covers 14 residues. Trimming cost V 4 bases and J 5 bases; bases outside gene matches: 6. The CDR3 is CASSPTGGVTEAFF. CDR3 nucleotide sequence: TGTGCCAGCAGCCCAACAGGGGGTGTTACTGAAGCTTTCTTT.

Concerning this clone itself: One end of the junction is discordant with germline, which a read error may explain. The chain links TRBV12-3 or TRBV12-4 to TRBJ2-1, with 8 bases aligning to TRBD2. The length of the CDR3 is 12 residues. The DNA of the CDR3 is TGTGCCAGCAGTTTAGCCGGGGGGGAATCGATCTTC. Its protein product is CASSLAGGESIF.

On this clone itself: A much larger clone sits a single nucleotide away, making a read error possible. J is TRBJ1-2 and V is TRBV7-2, with a possible D match to TRBD1 (6 bases). The length of the CDR3 is 13 residues. V lost 6 bases, J lost 4 bases, and 12 bases lay in between. Per the germline V gene, CDR1 is SGHTA and CDR2 is FQGNSA. The CDR3 region has the DNA TGTGCCAGCAGTCCTGACAGGAGCTATGGCTACACCTTC. It translates to CASSPDRSYGYTF.

The V gene is TRBV7-8, the J gene TRBJ2-5; 8 nucleotides match TRBD1. V gave up 5 bases and J gave up 4 bases; unmatched junction bases: 15. Germline CDR1 SGHVS, CDR2 FQNEAQ. This CDR3 has 17 amino acids. This chain's CDR3 is CASSPDRGTISGETQYF. DNA for the CDR3: TGTGCCAGCAGCCCAGACAGGGGCACGATATCAGGAGAGACCCAGTACTTC.

The rearrangement uses TRBV6-2 or TRBV6-3 and TRBJ2-7; D remains ambiguous. CDR1 MNHEY and CDR2 SVGEGT come from the germline V gene. The CDR3 is 13 amino acids. The V and J ends lost 2 bases and 3 bases respectively, with 8 bases between them. The CDR3, as DNA: TGTGCCAGCAGTTACAAAGGGATCTACGAGCAGTACTTC. Protein product: CASSYKGIYEQYF.